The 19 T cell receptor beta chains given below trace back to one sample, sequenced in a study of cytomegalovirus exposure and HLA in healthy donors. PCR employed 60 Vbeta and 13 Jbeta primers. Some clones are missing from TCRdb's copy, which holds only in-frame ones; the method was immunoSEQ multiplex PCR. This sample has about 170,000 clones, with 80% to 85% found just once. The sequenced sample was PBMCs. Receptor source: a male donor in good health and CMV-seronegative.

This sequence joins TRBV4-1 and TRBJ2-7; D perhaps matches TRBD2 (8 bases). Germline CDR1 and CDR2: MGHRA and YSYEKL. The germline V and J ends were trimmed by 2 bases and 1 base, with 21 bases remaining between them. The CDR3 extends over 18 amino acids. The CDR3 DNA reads TGCGCCAGCAGCCAACCCCCGGGTAGCGGGACAGCTTCCTACGAGCAGTACTTC. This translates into CASSQPPGSGTASYEQYF.

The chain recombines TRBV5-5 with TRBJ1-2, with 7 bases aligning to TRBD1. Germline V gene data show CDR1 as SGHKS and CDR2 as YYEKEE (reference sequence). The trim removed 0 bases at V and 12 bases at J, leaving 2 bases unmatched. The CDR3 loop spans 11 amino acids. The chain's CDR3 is CASSLAGGDTF. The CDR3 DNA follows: TGTGCCAGCAGCTTGGCAGGGGGAGACACCTTC.

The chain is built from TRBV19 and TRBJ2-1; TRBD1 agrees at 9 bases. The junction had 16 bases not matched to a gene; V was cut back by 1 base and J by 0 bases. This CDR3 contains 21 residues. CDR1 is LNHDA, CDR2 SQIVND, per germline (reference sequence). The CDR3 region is CASSIGQGEVYHPISYNEQFF. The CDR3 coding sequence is TGTGCCAGTAGTATAGGACAGGGGGAGGTTTATCATCCTATCTCCTACAATGAGCAGTTCTTC.

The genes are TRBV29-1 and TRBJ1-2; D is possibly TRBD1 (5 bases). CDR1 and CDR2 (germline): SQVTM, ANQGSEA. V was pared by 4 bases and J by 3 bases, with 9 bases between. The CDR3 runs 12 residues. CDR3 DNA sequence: TGCAGCGTTGTGGGACTGGACTATGGCTACACCTTC. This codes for CSVVGLDYGYTF.

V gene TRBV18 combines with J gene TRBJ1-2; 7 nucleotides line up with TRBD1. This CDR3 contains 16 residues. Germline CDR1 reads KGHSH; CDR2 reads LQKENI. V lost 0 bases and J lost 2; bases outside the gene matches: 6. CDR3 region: CASSPPGTASNYGYTF. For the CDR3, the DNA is TGTGCCAGCTCACCACCCGGGACAGCTTCCAACTATGGCTACACCTTC.

CDR3 sequence reads: CASSWRTGPGETQYF. CDR3 coding DNA: TGTGCCAGCAGCTGGCGGACAGGACCGGGGGAGACCCAGTACTTC. The rearrangement links TRBV7-9 to TRBJ2-5, with 7 nucleotides matching TRBD1. The CDR3 covers 15 residues. Germline V gene data show CDR1 as SEHNR and CDR2 as FQNEAQ (reference sequence). The V and J ends lost 4 bases and 5 bases, in that order; junction bases with no gene match: 10.

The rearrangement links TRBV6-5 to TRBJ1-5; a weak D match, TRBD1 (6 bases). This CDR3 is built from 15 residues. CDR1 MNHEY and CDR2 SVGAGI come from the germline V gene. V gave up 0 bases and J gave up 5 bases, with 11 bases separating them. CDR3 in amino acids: CASSYSNRVDQPQHF. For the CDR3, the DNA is TGTGCCAGCAGTTACTCTAACAGGGTGGATCAGCCCCAGCATTTT.

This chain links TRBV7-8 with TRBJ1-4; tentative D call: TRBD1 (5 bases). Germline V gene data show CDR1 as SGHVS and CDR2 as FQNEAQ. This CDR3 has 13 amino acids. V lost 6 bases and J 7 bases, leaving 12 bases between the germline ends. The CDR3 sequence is CASRGGEFEKLFF. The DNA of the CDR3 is TGTGCCAGCAGGGGGGGGGAATTTGAAAAACTGTTTTTT.

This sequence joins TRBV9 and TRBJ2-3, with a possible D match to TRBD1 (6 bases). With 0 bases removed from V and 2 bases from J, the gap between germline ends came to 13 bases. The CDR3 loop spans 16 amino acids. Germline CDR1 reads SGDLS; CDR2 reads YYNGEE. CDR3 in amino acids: CASSVDLAGDTDTQYF. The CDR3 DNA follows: TGTGCCAGCAGCGTAGATTTGGCAGGGGACACAGATACGCAGTATTTT.

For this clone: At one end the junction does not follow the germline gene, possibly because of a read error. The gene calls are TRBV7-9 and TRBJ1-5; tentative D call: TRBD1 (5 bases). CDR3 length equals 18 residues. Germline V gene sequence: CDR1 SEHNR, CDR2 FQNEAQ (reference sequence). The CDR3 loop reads CSSSSFGKAGVSNQPQHF. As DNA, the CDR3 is TGTTCCAGCAGCTCCTTCGGCAAGGCGGGGGTTAGCAATCAGCCCCAGCATTTT. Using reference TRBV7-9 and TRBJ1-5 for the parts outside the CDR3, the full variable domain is DTGVSQNPRHKITKRGQNVTFRCDPISEHNRLYWYRQTLGQGPEFLTYFQNEAQLEKSRLLSDRFSAERPKGSFSTLEIQRTEQGDSAMYLCSSSSFGKAGVSNQPQHFGDGTRLSIL.

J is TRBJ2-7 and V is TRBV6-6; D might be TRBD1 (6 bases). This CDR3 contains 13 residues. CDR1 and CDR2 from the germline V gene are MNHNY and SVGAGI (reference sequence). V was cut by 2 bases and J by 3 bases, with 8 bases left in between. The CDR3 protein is CASSYGTSYEQYF. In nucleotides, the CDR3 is TGTGCCAGCAGTTACGGGACAAGCTACGAGCAGTACTTC.

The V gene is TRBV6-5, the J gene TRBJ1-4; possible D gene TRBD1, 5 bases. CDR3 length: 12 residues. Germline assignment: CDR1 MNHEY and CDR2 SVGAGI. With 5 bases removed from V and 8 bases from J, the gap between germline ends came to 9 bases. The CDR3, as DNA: TGTGCCAGCAGTAAGGGGAGGGAAAAACTGTTTTTT. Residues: CASSKGREKLFF.

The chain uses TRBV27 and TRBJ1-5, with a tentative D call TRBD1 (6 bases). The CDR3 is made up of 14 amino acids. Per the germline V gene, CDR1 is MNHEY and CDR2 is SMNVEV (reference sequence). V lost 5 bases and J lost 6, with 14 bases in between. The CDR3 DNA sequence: TGTGCCAGCAGTATTCGGGGGGGCGGTCAGCCCCAGCATTTT. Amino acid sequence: CASSIRGGGQPQHF.

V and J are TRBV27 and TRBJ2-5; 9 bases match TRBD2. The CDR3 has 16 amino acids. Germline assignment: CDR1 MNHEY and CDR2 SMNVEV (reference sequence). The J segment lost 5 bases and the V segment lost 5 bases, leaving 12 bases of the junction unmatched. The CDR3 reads CASSPVQLAGTETQYF. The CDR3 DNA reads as TGTGCCAGCAGTCCCGTCCAGCTAGCGGGGACGGAGACCCAGTACTTC.

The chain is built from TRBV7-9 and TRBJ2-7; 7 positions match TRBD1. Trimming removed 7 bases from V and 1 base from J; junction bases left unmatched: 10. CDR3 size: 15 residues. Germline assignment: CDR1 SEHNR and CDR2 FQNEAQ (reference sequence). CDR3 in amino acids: CASTSAGRGSYEQYF. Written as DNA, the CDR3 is TGTGCCAGCACCTCCGCCGGCAGGGGGTCCTACGAGCAGTACTTC.

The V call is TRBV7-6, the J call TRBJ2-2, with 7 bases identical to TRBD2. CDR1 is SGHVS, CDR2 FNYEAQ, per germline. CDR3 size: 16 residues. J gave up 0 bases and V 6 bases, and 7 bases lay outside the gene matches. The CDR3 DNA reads TGTGCCAGCAGATTCAGCGGGGTACCGAACACCGGGGAGCTGTTTTTT. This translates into CASRFSGVPNTGELFF.

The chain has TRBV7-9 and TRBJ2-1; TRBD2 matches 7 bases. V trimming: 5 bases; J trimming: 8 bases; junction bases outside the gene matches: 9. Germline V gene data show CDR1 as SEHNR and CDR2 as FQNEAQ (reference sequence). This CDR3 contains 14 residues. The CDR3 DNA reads TGTGCCAGCAGCCCCCGGGGAGGGATGTATGAGCAGTTCTTC. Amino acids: CASSPRGGMYEQFF.

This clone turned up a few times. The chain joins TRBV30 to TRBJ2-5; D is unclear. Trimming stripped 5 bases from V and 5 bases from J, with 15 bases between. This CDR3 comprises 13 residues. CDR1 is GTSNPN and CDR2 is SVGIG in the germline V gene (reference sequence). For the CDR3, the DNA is TGTGCCTGGGCCCGTGGGTACGGGGAGACCCAGTACTTC. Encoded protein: CAWARGYGETQYF.

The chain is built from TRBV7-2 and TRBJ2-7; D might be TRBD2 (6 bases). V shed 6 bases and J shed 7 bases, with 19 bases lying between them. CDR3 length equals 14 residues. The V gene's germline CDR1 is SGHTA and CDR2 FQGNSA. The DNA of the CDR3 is TGTGCCAGCAGACCCGGAGCCTCGGGGGATGAGCAGTACTTC. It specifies CASRPGASGDEQYF.